A single sample is the source of the 32 T cell receptor beta chains below, sequenced in a study of CD8 T cells in Susac syndrome. RNA, at about 0.45 to 1 ug, was reverse transcribed with random hexamers. TCRdb re-called the immunoSEQ multiplex PCR reads through MiXCR, storing one row per CDR3 protein. This sample has around 300,000 distinct CDR3 sequences, with just over 90% found just once. Specimen: CD4+ T cells from PBMCs. The receptors derive from a human donor with multiple sclerosis.

Only one count was recorded for this clonotype. The chain joins TRBV6-1 to TRBJ1-5, with a possible D match to TRBD1 (5 bases). The ends were cut back, 4 bases at V and 3 bases at J, with 22 bases in the middle. The germline gives CDR1 MNHNS, CDR2 SASEGT. The CDR3 covers 18 residues. CDR3 amino acids: CASSGRRTGTVNNQPQHF. The CDR3 DNA reads TGTGCCAGCAGTGGACGCAGGACCGGGACGGTGAACAATCAGCCCCAGCATTTT.

J is TRBJ2-5 and V is TRBV7-6; no firm D call. Germline V gene data show CDR1 as SGHVS and CDR2 as FNYEAQ. This CDR3 is built from 15 residues. Trimming took off 3 bases at V and 2 bases at J, with 13 bases between the two ends. The CDR3 protein is CASSFALLGQETQYF. In DNA, the CDR3 is TGTGCCAGCAGCTTTGCGCTCCTAGGGCAAGAGACCCAGTACTTC.

This chain connects TRBV19 to TRBJ1-5; the D gene is possibly TRBD1 (5 bases). With 10 bases removed from V and 4 bases from J, the gap between germline ends came to 14 bases. CDR3 size: 13 residues. Germline V gene sequence: CDR1 LNHDA, CDR2 SQIVND (reference sequence). CDR3 amino acids: CAISGTGNQPQHF. CDR3 in DNA: TGTGCCATATCAGGGACGGGGAATCAGCCCCAGCATTTT.

This CDR3 is CASSLVGRHSGNTIYF. As DNA, the CDR3 is TGCGCCAGCAGCTTGGTCGGCAGGCACTCTGGAAACACCATATATTTT. V usage is TRBV5-1 and J usage is TRBJ1-3, with unresolved D. Trimming removed 0 bases from V and 0 bases from J, with 10 bases in between. CDR1 and CDR2 (germline): SGHRS, YFSETQ. CDR3 size: 16 residues.

This rearrangement joins TRBV2 to TRBJ1-5, with unresolved D. Germline CDR1 and CDR2: SNHLY and FYNNEI. The CDR3 loop spans 13 amino acids. The V and J ends lost 7 bases and 5 bases respectively, with 12 bases between them. The CDR3 reads CASTVGRDQPQHF. Here the CDR3 DNA reads TGTGCCAGCACCGTAGGGCGGGATCAGCCCCAGCATTTT.

The chain combines TRBV5-1 with TRBJ2-3, with 9 bases lining up with TRBD1. Germline V gene data show CDR1 as SGHRS and CDR2 as YFSETQ. Germline trimming cut 4 bases from V and 2 bases from J; bases unmatched to any gene: 8. The CDR3 extends over 16 amino acids. CDR3 DNA sequence: TGCGCCAGCAGCCCCGGCGGGACAGGGACCACAGATACGCAGTATTTT. Its protein is CASSPGGTGTTDTQYF.

In this sample, this clonotype turned up once. The rearrangement uses TRBV10-3 and TRBJ1-4; no clear D gene. The CDR3 totals 12 residues. The V gene's germline CDR1 is ENHRY and CDR2 SYGVKD. V was clipped by 6 bases and J by 8 bases, with 10 bases between them. The CDR3 is CAISRFGEKLFF. For the CDR3, the DNA is TGTGCCATCAGCAGATTTGGGGAAAAACTGTTTTTT.

This clonotype has a handful of counts. This sequence joins TRBV5-4 and TRBJ2-5, with no clear D. The CDR3 consists of 14 residues. V lost 3 bases and J lost 1, with 10 bases in between. The V gene's germline CDR1 is SGHNT and CDR2 YYREEE (reference sequence). The CDR3 region has the DNA TGTGCCAGCAGCTCGAAAACCGGCCAAGAGACCCAGTACTTC. Its protein is CASSSKTGQETQYF.

This sequence joins TRBV18 and TRBJ1-3, with a weak D call TRBD1 (5 bases). The germline V gene has CDR1 KGHSH and CDR2 LQKENI. V was pared by 2 bases and J by 0 bases, with 11 bases between. CDR3 size: 16 residues. The CDR3 reads CASSPGGEGSGNTIYF. In DNA form, the CDR3 reads TGTGCCAGCTCACCAGGAGGGGAAGGCTCTGGAAACACCATATATTTT.

The chain has TRBV18 and TRBJ2-7; tentatively, D is TRBD1 (6 bases). CDR3 length equals 15 residues. In germline, CDR1 is KGHSH, CDR2 LQKENI. The V and J ends lost 3 bases and 2 bases respectively, with 14 bases between them. The CDR3 sequence is CASSPQGTGPYEQYF. In DNA form, the CDR3 reads TGTGCCAGCTCACCCCAGGGTACAGGGCCCTACGAGCAGTACTTC.

The chain couples TRBV6-5 to TRBJ1-4, with TRBD1 as a possible D gene (6 bases). The CDR3 is 18 residues long. Deletions cut 0 bases from V and 3 bases from J, with 17 bases between. The germline CDR1 and CDR2 sequences are MNHEY and SVGAGI. The CDR3: CASSYSPPGGAANEKLFF. The CDR3 nucleotides are TGTGCCAGCAGTTACTCGCCCCCGGGGGGGGCAGCTAATGAAAAACTGTTTTTT.

The chain joins TRBV12-3 or TRBV12-4 to TRBJ2-3, with D hard to call. The CDR3 runs to 13 residues. Trimming took off 3 bases at V and 4 bases at J, with 8 bases between the two ends. CDR3 sequence: CASSFARPDTQYF. Here the CDR3 DNA reads TGTGCCAGCAGTTTCGCCAGGCCAGATACGCAGTATTTT.

The chain employs TRBV18 and TRBJ1-2, with TRBD1 matching 10 bases. Per the germline V gene, CDR1 is KGHSH and CDR2 is LQKENI. Trimming removed 3 bases from V and 8 bases from J; junction bases left unmatched: 15. The CDR3 runs 17 residues. CDR3 sequence reads: CASSPGTGALASRGYTF. CDR3 sequence (DNA): TGTGCCAGCTCACCGGGGACAGGGGCCCTCGCTTCGAGGGGCTACACCTTC.

V usage is TRBV24-1 and J usage is TRBJ2-5; 7 nucleotides agree with TRBD2. The ends lost 4 bases at V and 5 bases at J; junction bases unmatched: 6. The CDR3 runs to 14 residues. Germline-derived CDR1 and CDR2 are KGHDR and SFDVKD. CDR3 in DNA: TGTGCCACCAGTGACCAGGGAGGGTTGGAGACCCAGTACTTC. It specifies CATSDQGGLETQYF.

This chain joins TRBV7-9 and TRBJ1-4; a weak D match, TRBD1 (5 bases). The V end lost 3 bases, the J end lost 3 bases, and 11 bases lay between the germline ends. The CDR3 is 15 residues long. Germline CDR1 reads SEHNR; CDR2 reads FQNEAQ (reference sequence). The CDR3 sequence: CASSFSQAPNEKLFF. The CDR3 region has the DNA TGTGCCAGCAGCTTTTCACAGGCTCCTAATGAAAAACTGTTTTTT.

The gene calls are TRBV20-1 and TRBJ1-1; no reliable D call. The V end was cut by 3 bases, the J end by 6 bases, with 20 bases between. The germline V gene encodes CDR1 DFQATT and CDR2 SNEGSKA (reference sequence). The CDR3 runs to 15 residues. The CDR3 DNA follows: TGCAGTGCTAGTCCATTAGCGCTCAGGTCCTCTGAAGCTTTCTTT. It yields the protein CSASPLALRSSEAFF.

J is TRBJ2-7 and V is TRBV6-1, with 9 bases matching TRBD1. Unmatched junction bases numbered 11, after V lost 7 bases and J lost 1 base. Germline loops: CDR1 MNHNS, CDR2 SASEGT. This CDR3 spans 16 amino acids. CDR3 loop: CASKGTGQGMSYEQYF. The CDR3 nucleotides are TGTGCCAGCAAGGGGACGGGACAGGGTATGTCCTACGAGCAGTACTTC.

This chain links TRBV23-1 with TRBJ2-7; 9 bases agree with TRBD1. TRBV23-1 is assigned to the ORF class and has an uncertain function. Losses at the gene ends were 2 bases for V and 2 bases for J; bases not matched to a gene: 10. The CDR3 length is 17 residues. DNA for the CDR3: TGCGCCAGCAGTCAACCGAGGGGGACAGGGTCGGCCTACGAGCAGTACTTC. It codes for CASSQPRGTGSAYEQYF.

The chain employs TRBV7-2 and TRBJ2-7; 8 nucleotides line up with TRBD1. With 3 bases clipped from V and 5 bases from J, the junction kept 3 bases outside the gene matches. The CDR3 is 13 residues long. Germline assignment: CDR1 SGHTA and CDR2 FQGNSA. CDR3 bases: TGTGCCAGCAGCTTTGGGACAGGTCACGAGCAGTACTTC. Encoded protein: CASSFGTGHEQYF.

This clonotype was observed a few times. This chain connects TRBV20-1 to TRBJ2-7; D is perhaps TRBD2 (6 bases). Trimming left V 6 bases short and J 2 bases short, with 11 bases between. Germline CDR1 is DFQATT and CDR2 is SNEGSKA (reference sequence). The CDR3 is made up of 12 amino acids. CDR3 amino acids: CSAPGSTYEQYF. The CDR3 bases are TGCAGTGCCCCCGGGAGTACCTACGAGCAGTACTTC.

The gene calls are TRBV23-1 and TRBJ2-7; 7 bases match TRBD2. TRBV23-1 is given ORF status, its function remaining uncertain. This CDR3 spans 17 amino acids. Trimming at V came to 4 bases and at J to 5 bases, leaving 17 bases not matched to a gene. CDR3 loop: CASSRDSGEGLVNEQYF. The CDR3 nucleotides are TGCGCCAGCAGTCGGGACTCGGGGGAGGGCCTGGTGAACGAGCAGTACTTC.

The chain is built from TRBV18 and TRBJ2-5, with D possibly being TRBD1 or TRBD2 (8 bases each). Germline loops: CDR1 KGHSH, CDR2 LQKENI. V was trimmed by 4 bases and J by 2 bases, leaving 23 bases between them. The CDR3 has 18 residues. DNA for the CDR3: TGTGCCAGCTCACGTCGGTGGACAGGGCGGGAGGCTCAAGAGACCCAGTACTTC. This codes for CASSRRWTGREAQETQYF.

The chain links TRBV12-3 or TRBV12-4 to TRBJ2-7; 7 bases fit TRBD1. This CDR3 has 11 residues. The V gene end was trimmed by 6 bases and the J gene end by 6 bases; junction bases not matched to a gene: 2. Written as DNA, the CDR3 is TGTGCCAGCAGCCGGGACAGCGAGCAGTACTTC. Its protein product is CASSRDSEQYF.

The chain couples TRBV10-3 to TRBJ2-7, with TRBD2 matching over 7 bases. This CDR3 comprises 15 residues. V was clipped by 7 bases and J by 4 bases; unmatched bases: 13. CDR1 and CDR2 (germline): ENHRY, SYGVKD. Here the CDR3 reads CAITEGLGLKYEQYF. DNA of the CDR3: TGTGCCATCACGGAGGGGCTGGGACTAAAGTACGAGCAGTACTTC.

V and J are TRBV5-1 and TRBJ2-3; tentatively, D is TRBD1 (6 bases). Trimming took 2 bases from V and 8 from J, leaving 21 bases between them. This CDR3 has 16 residues. CDR1 and CDR2 from the germline V gene are SGHRS and YFSETQ. DNA of the CDR3: TGCGCCAGCAGCTTATCGACAGGAAGAATGTTGGGTACGCAGTATTTT. Amino acid sequence: CASSLSTGRMLGTQYF.

In its sample, this clonotype was seen a few times. The chain recombines TRBV12-3 or TRBV12-4 with TRBJ2-5; perhaps TRBD1 as D (6 bases). The V gene lost 5 bases and the J gene lost 1 base, with 14 bases spanning the gap. The CDR3 length is 15 residues. For the CDR3, the DNA is TGTGCCAGCAGTCCCCGCCGGACAGCCCAAGAGACCCAGTACTTC. It codes for CASSPRRTAQETQYF.

J is TRBJ2-2 and V is TRBV7-3, with 12 bases fitting TRBD2. CDR3 length equals 14 residues. With 4 bases clipped from V and 7 bases from J, the junction kept 1 base outside the gene matches. The V gene's germline CDR1 is SGHTA and CDR2 FQGTGA. The CDR3 nucleotides are TGTGCCAGCAGCTCTAGCGGGAGGGGCGGGGAGCTGTTTTTT. Amino acids: CASSSSGRGGELFF.

This clonotype was recorded once. The chain joins TRBV12-3 or TRBV12-4 to TRBJ1-1; TRBD1 aligns across 8 bases. V shed 1 base and J 6 bases; nucleotides not matched to a gene: 4. This CDR3 region has 14 residues. CDR3 bases: TGTGCCAGCAGTTTAGGCAGGGGGCAGGCTGAAGCTTTCTTT. Translated: CASSLGRGQAEAFF.

This clonotype was observed a single time. The rearrangement joins TRBV20-1 to TRBJ2-5; 9 nucleotides agree with TRBD2. Germline lookup yields CDR1 DFQATT and CDR2 SNEGSKA (reference sequence). This CDR3 contains 14 residues. V trimming: 2 bases; J trimming: 0 bases; junction bases outside the gene matches: 1. CDR3 in amino acids: CSARLAGYQETQYF. The CDR3 DNA reads as TGCAGTGCTAGACTAGCGGGGTACCAAGAGACCCAGTACTTC.

This clonotype was observed a few times. V is TRBV5-4 and J is TRBJ2-3; no clear D gene. The CDR3 is 12 amino acids. The V gene lost 5 bases and the J gene lost 4 bases, with 8 bases spanning the gap. In germline, CDR1 is SGHNT, CDR2 YYREEE (reference sequence). The CDR3: CASSLIPDTQYF. The CDR3 DNA reads as TGTGCCAGCAGTTTAATTCCAGATACGCAGTATTTT.

The V gene is TRBV18, the J gene TRBJ1-1; the D gene is possibly TRBD1 (6 bases). The CDR3 runs to 15 residues. V dropped 4 bases and J dropped 0 bases, with 12 bases sitting between them. CDR1 is KGHSH and CDR2 is LQKENI in the germline V gene. The CDR3 nucleotides are TGTGCCAGCTCACAACTAGGGGACATGAACACTGAAGCTTTCTTT. It encodes CASSQLGDMNTEAFF. The entire variable domain, with the rest obtained from reference TRBV18 and TRBJ1-1, is as follows: NAGVMQNPRHLVRRRGQEARLRCSPMKGHSHVYWYRQLPEEGLKFMVYLQKENIIDESGMPKERFSAEFPKEGPSILRIQQVVRGDSAAYFCASSQLGDMNTEAFFGQGTRLTVV.

The chain has TRBV7-9 and TRBJ2-3; 8 nucleotides line up with TRBD1. CDR3 length equals 16 residues. The germline CDR1 and CDR2 sequences are SEHNR and FQNEAQ (reference sequence). V shed 2 bases, J shed 3 bases, and the junction held 7 bases outside the gene matches. For the CDR3, the DNA is TGTGCCAGCAGCTTACCAGGGGGCAGGTGGACAGATACGCAGTATTTT. Its protein is CASSLPGGRWTDTQYF.